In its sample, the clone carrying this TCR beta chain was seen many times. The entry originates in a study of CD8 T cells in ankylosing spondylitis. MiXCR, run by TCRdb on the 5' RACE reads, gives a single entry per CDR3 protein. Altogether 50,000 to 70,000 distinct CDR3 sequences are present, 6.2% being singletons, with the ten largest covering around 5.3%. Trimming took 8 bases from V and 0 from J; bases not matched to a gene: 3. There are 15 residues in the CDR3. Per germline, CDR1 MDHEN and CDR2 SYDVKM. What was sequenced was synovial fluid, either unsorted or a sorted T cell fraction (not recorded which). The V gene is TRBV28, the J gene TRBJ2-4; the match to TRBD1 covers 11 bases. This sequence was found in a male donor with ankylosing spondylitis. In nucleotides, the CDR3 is TGTGCCAGCGGGACAGGGGGTCTAGCCAAAAACATTCAGTACTTC. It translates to CASGTGGLAKNIQYF.